The clone carrying this T cell receptor beta chain was counted between two and nine times. Its antigen remains unidentified. The data originate from a study of cytomegalovirus exposure and HLA in healthy donors. Study-wide findings and caveats: Among the sequence variants, a highly shared cluster was likely an artifact of sequencing.

PCR involved 60 Vbeta and 13 Jbeta primers. This table comes from immunoSEQ multiplex PCR, and its TCRdb copy is limited to in-frame clones, with some not included. The sample contains roughly 250,000 clones, 80% of which appear only once. With V trimmed by 2 bases and J by 1 base, 5 bases remained unmatched. The germline V gene has CDR1 SGHNT and CDR2 YYREEE (reference sequence). The CDR3 totals 15 residues. V gene TRBV5-4 combines with J gene TRBJ1-1; 7 nucleotides agree with TRBD1. The sequenced sample consisted of PBMCs. The sequence derives from a girl aged 2 to 10 in good health and CMV-seronegative. CDR3 in DNA: TGTGCCAGCAGCTTACAGGGGCTAGGGAACACTGAAGCTTTCTTT. Its translation is CASSLQGLGNTEAFF. Using reference TRBV5-4 and TRBJ1-1 for the parts outside the CDR3, the full variable domain is ETGVTQSPTHLIKTRGQQVTLRCSSQSGHNTVSWYQQALGQGPQFIFQYYREEENGRGNFPPRFSGLQFPNYSSELNVNALELDDSALYLCASSLQGLGNTEAFFGQGTRLTVV.